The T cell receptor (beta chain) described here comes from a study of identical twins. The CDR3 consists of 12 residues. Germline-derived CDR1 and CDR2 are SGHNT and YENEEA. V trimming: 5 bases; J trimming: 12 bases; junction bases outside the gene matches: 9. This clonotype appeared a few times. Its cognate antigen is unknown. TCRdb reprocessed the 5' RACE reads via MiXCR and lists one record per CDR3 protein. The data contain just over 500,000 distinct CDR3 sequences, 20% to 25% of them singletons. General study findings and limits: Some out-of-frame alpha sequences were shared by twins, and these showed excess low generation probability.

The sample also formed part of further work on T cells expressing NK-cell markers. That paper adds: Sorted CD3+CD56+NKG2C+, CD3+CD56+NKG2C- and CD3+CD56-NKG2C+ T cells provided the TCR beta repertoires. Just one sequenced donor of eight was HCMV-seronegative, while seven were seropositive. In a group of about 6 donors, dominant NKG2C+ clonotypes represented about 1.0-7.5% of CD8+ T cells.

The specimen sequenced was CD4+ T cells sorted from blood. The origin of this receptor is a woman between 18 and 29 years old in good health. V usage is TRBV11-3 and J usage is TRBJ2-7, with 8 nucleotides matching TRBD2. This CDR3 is CASSNPGGVAYF. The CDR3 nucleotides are TGTGCCAGCAGCAACCCGGGGGGGGTCGCGTACTTC. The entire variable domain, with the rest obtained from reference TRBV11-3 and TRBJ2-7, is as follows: EAGVVQSPRYKIIEKKQPVAFWCNPISGHNTLYWYLQNLGQGPELLIRYENEEAVDDSQLPKDRFSAERLKGVDSTLKIQPAELGDSAVYLCASSNPGGVAYFGPGTRLTVT.